The 15 T cell receptor beta chains presented below share a single source sample, sequenced in a study of response to subunit inactivated influenza vaccine. TCRdb analysed the RT-PCR reads with MiXCR anew, one entry per CDR3 protein. The sample has about 530,000 distinct CDR3 sequences, about an eighth seen once. Sequencing used PBMCs from blood, obtained roughly 46 days after vaccination. The receptors were sampled from a man aged 45-60 years who received an inactivated influenza vaccine.

The chain couples TRBV5-1 to TRBJ2-1, with D possibly matching TRBD1 (6 bases). Trimming left V 0 bases short and J 2 bases short, with 12 bases between. The germline CDR1 and CDR2 sequences are SGHRS and YFSETQ. This CDR3 is built from 16 residues. CDR3 in amino acids: CASSLGGGVTYNEQFF. The DNA for the CDR3 is TGCGCCAGCAGCTTGGGTGGGGGCGTAACCTACAATGAGCAGTTCTTC.

This clonotype came up a few times. This sequence joins TRBV12-3 or TRBV12-4 and TRBJ1-1; weak D call: TRBD1 (6 bases). Trimming removed 7 bases from V and 1 base from J, with 13 bases in between. This CDR3 is 14 amino acids long. The CDR3 is CASTVRGWNTEAFF. In DNA, the CDR3 is TGTGCCAGCACCGTCAGGGGCTGGAACACTGAAGCTTTCTTT.

The rearrangement joins TRBV6-5 to TRBJ2-2, with D possibly matching TRBD2 (5 bases). The CDR3 totals 12 residues. CDR1 and CDR2 from the germline V gene are MNHEY and SVGAGI. Trimming left V 8 bases short and J 2 bases short, with 6 bases between. The CDR3: CASRGNTGELFF. In DNA form, the CDR3 reads TGTGCCAGCCGGGGTAACACCGGGGAGCTGTTTTTT.

The table lists this clonotype with many counts. CDR3 amino acids: CASSLLDRGRKNIQYF. CDR3 DNA: TGTGCCAGCAGCCTCTTAGACAGGGGGCGAAAAAACATTCAGTACTTC. This chain links TRBV5-6 with TRBJ2-4; the match to TRBD1 covers 10 bases. CDR1 is SGHDT, CDR2 YYEEEE, per germline. There are 16 residues in the CDR3. The V and J ends lost 4 bases and 4 bases, in that order; junction bases with no gene match: 8. The variable domain in full, completed from reference TRBV5-6 and TRBJ2-4, reads DAGVTQSPTHLIKTRGQQVTLRCSPKSGHDTVSWYQQALGQGPQFIFQYYEEEERQRGNFPDRFSGHQFPNYSSELNVNALLLGDSALYLCASSLLDRGRKNIQYFGAGTRLSVL.

V gene TRBV5-1 combines with J gene TRBJ1-2; perhaps TRBD1 as D (5 bases). This CDR3 has 14 amino acids. Germline CDR1 SGHRS, CDR2 YFSETQ. V was shortened by 0 bases and J by 8 bases, with 14 bases between the two germline ends. The CDR3 protein is CASSLALQVQGYTF. Here the CDR3 DNA reads TGCGCCAGCAGCTTGGCCCTACAGGTTCAGGGCTACACCTTC.

The chain carries TRBV11-2 and TRBJ2-3, with 13 bases matching TRBD2. The germline CDR1 and CDR2 sequences are SGHAT and FQNNGV. This CDR3 is 16 amino acids long. V was pared by 2 bases and J by 6 bases, with 5 bases of the junction left unmatched. The chain's CDR3 is CASSLLLAGGVDTQYF. CDR3 DNA: TGTGCCAGCAGCTTATTACTAGCGGGAGGGGTCGATACGCAGTATTTT.

This chain joins TRBV6-5 and TRBJ2-7, with D unresolved. The CDR3 has 14 residues. V shed 0 bases and J shed 2 bases, with 8 bases lying between them. The germline V gene has CDR1 MNHEY and CDR2 SVGAGI. The CDR3 region has the DNA TGTGCCAGCAGTTACTCGAGTACGGCCTACGAGCAGTACTTC. Its translation: CASSYSSTAYEQYF.

The V call is TRBV28, the J call TRBJ2-1, with TRBD2 as a possible D gene (5 bases). This CDR3 is 11 amino acids long. CDR1 and CDR2 (germline): MDHEN, SYDVKM. Trimming cost V 4 bases and J 12 bases, with 10 bases left between them. CDR3 DNA: TGTGCCAGCAGTTCTCGACGGGGGCAGTTCTTC. It encodes CASSSRRGQFF.

Ten or more counts support this clonotype. The chain is built from TRBV2 and TRBJ2-7, with TRBD1 identical over 7 bases. Trimming removed 7 bases from V and 1 base from J; junction bases left unmatched: 4. Germline lookup yields CDR1 SNHLY and CDR2 FYNNEI. The CDR3 runs to 13 residues. The DNA of the CDR3 is TGTGCCAGCAAACAGGGGTTTTCCTACGAGCAGTACTTC. This codes for CASKQGFSYEQYF.

The chain joins TRBV20-1 to TRBJ2-1; D is tentatively TRBD1 or TRBD2 (5 bases each). V was trimmed by 0 bases and J by 4 bases, leaving 10 bases between them. The CDR3 consists of 14 residues. From germline, CDR1 is DFQATT and CDR2 SNEGSKA (reference sequence). The CDR3 loop reads CSARDRDGYNEQFF. CDR3 DNA sequence: TGCAGTGCTAGAGATCGGGACGGTTACAATGAGCAGTTCTTC.

This chain connects TRBV4-1 to TRBJ2-1; maybe TRBD2 (7 bases). Germline V gene data show CDR1 as MGHRA and CDR2 as YSYEKL. The CDR3 is 16 residues long. Trimming cost V 1 base and J 3 bases, with 13 bases left between them. The chain's CDR3 is CASSQGGASGYNEQFF. CDR3 coding DNA: TGCGCCAGCAGCCAAGGGGGGGCTAGCGGCTACAATGAGCAGTTCTTC.

The chain links TRBV20-1 to TRBJ1-1; D uncertain. V was cut by 6 bases and J by 4 bases, with 12 bases left in between. The CDR3 sequence is 12 residues long. Germline CDR1 reads DFQATT; CDR2 reads SNEGSKA (reference sequence). This CDR3 reads CSASPWGTEAFF. CDR3 bases: TGCAGTGCATCCCCTTGGGGCACTGAAGCTTTCTTT.

This chain joins TRBV20-1 and TRBJ2-7; D is possibly TRBD1 or TRBD2 (5 bases each). V was clipped by 1 base and J by 3 bases, with 19 bases between them. Germline V lookup: CDR1 DFQATT, CDR2 SNEGSKA (reference sequence). The CDR3 spans 16 residues. The CDR3: CSARGGPREGYYEQYF. The CDR3 bases are TGCAGTGCTAGAGGGGGCCCCCGTGAGGGTTACTACGAGCAGTACTTC.

The chain has TRBV30 and TRBJ2-7, with 11 positions matching TRBD2. The CDR3 is 18 amino acids. The germline V gene has CDR1 GTSNPN and CDR2 SVGIG (reference sequence). V shed 4 bases and J 1 base; nucleotides not matched to a gene: 15. CDR3 sequence reads: CAWNGQGLADFISYEQYF. As DNA, the CDR3 is TGTGCCTGGAACGGACAGGGACTAGCGGACTTCATTTCCTACGAGCAGTACTTC.

In this sample, this clonotype turned up many times. The chain uses TRBV5-1 and TRBJ2-7; 12 bases agree with TRBD1. The CDR3 spans 17 residues. Losses at the gene ends were 4 bases for V and 3 bases for J; bases not matched to a gene: 11. Germline CDR1 SGHRS, CDR2 YFSETQ. CDR3 DNA: TGCGCCAGCAGCCGGGACAGGGGGCCACGTCTCGGCTACGAGCAGTACTTC. Translated: CASSRDRGPRLGYEQYF.